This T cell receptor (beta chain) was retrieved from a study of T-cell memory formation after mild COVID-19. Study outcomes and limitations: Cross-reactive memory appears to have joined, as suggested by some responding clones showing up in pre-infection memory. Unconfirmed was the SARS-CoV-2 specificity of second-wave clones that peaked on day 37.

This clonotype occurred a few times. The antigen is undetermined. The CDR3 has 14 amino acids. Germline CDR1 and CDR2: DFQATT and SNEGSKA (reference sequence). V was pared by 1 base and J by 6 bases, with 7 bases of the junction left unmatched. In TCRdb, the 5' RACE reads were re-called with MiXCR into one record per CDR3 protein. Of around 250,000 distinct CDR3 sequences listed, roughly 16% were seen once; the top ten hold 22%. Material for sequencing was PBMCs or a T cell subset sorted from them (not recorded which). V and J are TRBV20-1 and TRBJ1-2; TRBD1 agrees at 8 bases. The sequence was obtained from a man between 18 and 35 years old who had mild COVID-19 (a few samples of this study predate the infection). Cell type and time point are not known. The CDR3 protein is CSARAEDRDDGYTF. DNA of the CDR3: TGCAGTGCTAGAGCCGAGGACAGGGACGATGGCTACACCTTC.